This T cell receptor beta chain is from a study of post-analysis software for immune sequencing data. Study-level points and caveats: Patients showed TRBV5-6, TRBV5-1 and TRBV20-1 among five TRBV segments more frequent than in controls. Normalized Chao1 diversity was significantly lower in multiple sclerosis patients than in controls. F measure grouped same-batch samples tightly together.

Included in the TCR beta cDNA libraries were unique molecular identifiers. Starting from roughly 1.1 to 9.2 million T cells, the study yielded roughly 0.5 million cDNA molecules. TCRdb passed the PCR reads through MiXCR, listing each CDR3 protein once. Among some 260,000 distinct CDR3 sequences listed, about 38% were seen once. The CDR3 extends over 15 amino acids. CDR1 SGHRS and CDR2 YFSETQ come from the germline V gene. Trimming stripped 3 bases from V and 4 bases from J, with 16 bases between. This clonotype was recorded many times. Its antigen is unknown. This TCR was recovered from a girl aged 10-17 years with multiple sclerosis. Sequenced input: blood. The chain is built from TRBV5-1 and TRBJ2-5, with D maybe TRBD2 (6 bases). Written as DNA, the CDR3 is TGCGCCAGCAGCTCGGGACTGCTCGAGGGAGAGACCCAGTACTTC. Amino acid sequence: CASSSGLLEGETQYF.